These T cell receptor beta chains were read from a single sample in a study of T cells in Graves' hyperthyroidism and ophthalmopathy. A single record per CDR3 protein comes from TCRdb applying MiXCR to the multiplex PCR reads. The table includes a few hundred thousand distinct CDR3 sequences, 35% to 55% detected once. Material for sequencing was peripheral blood or thyroid tissue (not recorded which). The receptor set was obtained from a woman between 18 and 30 years old with Graves' hyperthyroidism. CDR3s include the opening cysteine and the closing phenylalanine or tryptophan. D genes are given only for firm matches. Only part of the rows carry a size: once, few, many, or a class if the clone is expanded.

CDR3aa,CDR3nt,d_gene,abundance,j_gene,v_gene
CASSSNSMRNTIYF,TGCGCCAGCAGTTCGAACAGCATGAGAAACACCATATATTTT,-,-,TRBJ1-3,TRBV10-1
CATRRRIQETQYF,TGTGCCACCCGACGACGGATCCAAGAGACCCAGTACTTC,-,once,TRBJ2-5,TRBV24-1
CASSLGDLEAFF,TGCGCCAGCAGCTTGGGGGATCTGGAAGCTTTCTTT,-,many,TRBJ1-1,TRBV5-1
CSAAGTQYF,TGCAGTGCTGCCGGGACCCAGTACTTC,-,-,TRBJ2-5,TRBV20-1
CASSFASGTNTGELFF,TGTGCCAGCAGCTTTGCTAGCGGGACGAACACCGGGGAGCTGTTTTTT,TRBD2,-,TRBJ2-2,TRBV7-6
CASSSRDRGAYGYTF,TGTGCCAGCAGCTCTCGGGACAGGGGGGCCTATGGCTACACCTTC,TRBD1,-,TRBJ1-2,TRBV11-2
CAISYTGFGANVLTF,TGTGCCATCAGTTACACAGGATTTGGGGCCAACGTCCTGACTTTC,-,-,TRBJ2-6,TRBV6-5
CASSRREGTDTQYF,TGTGCCAGTAGTCGACGCGAGGGCACAGATACGCAGTATTTT,-,-,TRBJ2-3,TRBV19
CASLGQRETQYF,TGTGCAAGCTTGGGGCAGCGAGAGACCCAGTACTTC,-,-,TRBJ2-5,TRBV7-6
CASSLRFGNQPQHF,TGCGCCAGCAGCCTAAGGTTTGGCAATCAGCCCCAGCATTTT,-,few,TRBJ1-5,TRBV4-1
CASSDRQNSGNTF,TGTGCCAGCAGCGACCGACAGAACTCTGGAAACACCTTC,-,-,TRBJ1-2,TRBV7-2
CASTAPGELFF,TGTGCCAGCACCGCCCCCGGGGAGCTGTTTTTT,-,-,TRBJ2-2,TRBV2
CASSSAGTGPYSGNTIYF,TGTGCCAGCAGCTCCGCCGGGACAGGGCCTTACTCTGGAAACACCATATATTTT,TRBD1,many,TRBJ1-3,TRBV7-9
CATSDAKVVGLDEQFF,TGTGCCACCAGTGACGCCAAAGTGGTGGGACTTGATGAGCAGTTCTTC,-,few,TRBJ2-1,TRBV24-1
CAISESGGSSYEQYF,TGTGCCATCAGTGAGTCCGGGGGGAGCTCCTACGAGCAGTACTTC,TRBD2,many,TRBJ2-7,TRBV10-3
CASSQVSYEQYF,TGTGCCAGCAGCCAGGTTTCCTACGAGCAGTACTTC,-,many,TRBJ2-7,TRBV14
CASTAGRPGYTF,TGTGCCAGTACCGCGGGTCGACCGGGCTACACCTTC,-,many,TRBJ1-2,TRBV19
CASSPLSGESDYKLGGNSPLHF,TGTGCCAGCAGTCCCCTTAGCGGGGAGTCCGACTATAAGTTGGGCGGCAATTCACCCCTCCACTTT,-,-,TRBJ1-6,TRBV6-4
CASSPGPWGANVLTF,TGTGCCAGCAGTCCAGGGCCCTGGGGGGCCAACGTCCTGACTTTC,-,many,TRBJ2-6,TRBV2
CAISESWEQYF,TGTGCCATCAGTGAGTCGTGGGAGCAGTACTTC,-,-,TRBJ2-7,TRBV10-3
CSVRSGVGNQPQHF,TGCAGCGTTAGGTCGGGAGTAGGGAATCAGCCCCAGCATTTT,-,medium-sized,TRBJ1-5,TRBV29-1
CAISEGLAGTGVTYEQYF,TGTGCCATCAGTGAGGGACTAGCCGGGACAGGGGTCACCTACGAGCAGTACTTC,TRBD1,-,TRBJ2-7,TRBV10-3
CSATRGPTDTEAFF,TGCAGTGCTACTCGGGGGCCGACAGACACTGAAGCTTTCTTT,-,many,TRBJ1-1,TRBV20-1
CSLDRVLSQETQYF,TGCAGCTTAGACAGGGTCCTATCCCAAGAGACCCAGTACTTC,TRBD1,-,TRBJ2-5,TRBV29-1
CSARSLAGPVGELFF,TGCAGTGCTAGGTCTCTAGCGGGCCCGGTTGGGGAGCTGTTTTTT,TRBD2,many,TRBJ2-2,TRBV20-1
CASSLAAGDHYGYTF,TGTGCCAGCAGCTTAGCGGCAGGGGACCACTATGGCTACACCTTC,-,many,TRBJ1-2,TRBV11-2
CASSPLGQGNTGEQYF,TGCGCCAGCAGCCCACTGGGACAGGGCAACACCGGGGAGCAGTACTTC,TRBD1,-,TRBJ2-7,TRBV4-1
CASSQDGLTGSRGYEQYF,TGCGCCAGCAGCCAAGATGGCCTAACAGGGTCCCGCGGCTACGAGCAGTACTTC,-,-,TRBJ2-7,TRBV4-3
CASSLGWDRGSEKLFF,TGTGCCAGCAGCTTAGGTTGGGACAGGGGTAGTGAAAAACTGTTTTTT,TRBD1,many,TRBJ1-4,TRBV7-6
CASSVRTQNYGYTF,TGTGCCAGCAGCGTAAGGACCCAGAACTATGGCTACACCTTC,-,many,TRBJ1-2,TRBV2
CASSIDLLAGAWKNEQFF,TGTGCCAGTAGTATAGATCTACTAGCGGGAGCCTGGAAAAATGAGCAGTTCTTC,TRBD2,-,TRBJ2-1,TRBV19
CASRLGVGLAYEQYF,TGTGCCAGCAGACTGGGGGTGGGTCTAGCCTACGAGCAGTACTTC,-,-,TRBJ2-7,TRBV3-1
CASNPGTGGTGELFF,TGTGCCAGCAACCCCGGGACAGGGGGCACCGGGGAGCTGTTTTTT,TRBD1,many,TRBJ2-2,TRBV2
CASGGTRDRGSYEQYF,TGTGCCAGCGGAGGAACTCGGGACAGGGGCTCCTACGAGCAGTACTTC,TRBD1,-,TRBJ2-7,TRBV2
CASSGGSLETQYF,TGTGCCTCGTCTGGAGGGAGCCTAGAGACCCAGTACTTC,-,few,TRBJ2-5,TRBV18
CSAKSGGNSYEQYF,TGCAGTGCTAAATCGGGAGGTAATTCCTACGAGCAGTACTTC,TRBD2,many,TRBJ2-7,TRBV20-1
CSVSEGELFF,TGCAGCGTTTCCGAAGGGGAGCTGTTTTTT,-,-,TRBJ2-2,TRBV29-1
CASSSWGRRQPQHF,TGTGCCAGCAGTTCGTGGGGGCGCCGTCAGCCCCAGCATTTT,-,-,TRBJ1-5,TRBV5-5
CASRDRGEQYF,TGTGCCAGTAGGGACAGGGGCGAGCAGTACTTC,TRBD1,-,TRBJ2-7,TRBV7-2
CSQTGKRYGYTF,TGCAGCCAGACAGGGAAGCGCTATGGCTACACCTTC,TRBD1,-,TRBJ1-2,TRBV29-1
CATSETGGPNSEAFF,TGTGCCACCAGTGAGACAGGGGGGCCGAACTCTGAAGCTTTCTTT,TRBD1,many,TRBJ1-1,TRBV24-1
CASSLGPGTGGGTEAFF,TGTGCCAGCAGCTTGGGTCCCGGGACAGGGGGCGGAACTGAAGCTTTCTTT,TRBD1,few,TRBJ1-1,TRBV7-8
CSARDVFRDRDSPLHF,TGCAGTGCTAGAGATGTGTTCCGGGACAGGGATTCACCCCTCCACTTT,TRBD1,many,TRBJ1-6,TRBV20-1
CATLTTGGVGYTF,TGTGCCACCCTAACGACAGGGGGCGTTGGCTACACCTTC,TRBD1,-,TRBJ1-2,TRBV7-9
CASRLGGGAGYNEQFF,TGTGCCAGCAGACTAGGAGGGGGCGCAGGGTACAATGAGCAGTTCTTC,-,-,TRBJ2-1,TRBV2